The 22 T cell receptor beta chains in this list originate from one sample, sequenced in a study of vaccination and CD4 T cells after COVID-19. Oncomine TCR Beta short-read sequencing was applied to DNA from cultured CD4+ T cells. Investigators isolated genomic DNA from cultured CD4+ T cells. One entry per CDR3 protein results from TCRdb running MiXCR on the PCR reads. The table shows around 9,100 distinct CDR3 sequences, with around 35% occurring only once. Documented treatment: approximately 11-day PBMC culture with coronavirus spike peptide pools or control peptides (ViraFEST assay). The unexposed donor provided CD4+ T cells, which were taken before the COVID-19 pandemic (2011-2018). Their antigens remain unidentified. Sequenced: CD4+ T cells from blood, cultured in vitro. Every receptor here comes from a human donor in good health.

This chain connects TRBV27 to TRBJ1-1; 9 bases line up with TRBD1. J lost 10 bases, V lost 2 bases, and 5 bases had no gene match. CDR1 and CDR2 from the germline V gene are MNHEY and SMNVEV (reference sequence). The CDR3 has 13 residues. The CDR3: CASSLTGGAGAFF. CDR3 DNA: TGTGCCAGCAGTTTAACAGGGGGCGCGGGAGCTTTCTTT.

The J gene is TRBJ1-1, the V gene TRBV6-1, with 11 bases fitting TRBD1. CDR3 length equals 15 residues. V was pared by 6 bases and J by 3 bases, with 6 bases of the junction left unmatched. The germline V gene encodes CDR1 MNHNS and CDR2 SASEGT. CDR3: CASRGQGAGDTEAFF. As DNA, the CDR3 is TGTGCCAGCAGAGGACAGGGGGCAGGGGACACTGAAGCTTTCTTT.

The chain combines TRBV6-1 with TRBJ2-1; 7 bases line up with TRBD1. From germline, CDR1 is MNHNS and CDR2 SASEGT. After removal of 4 bases from V and 6 bases from J, the junction contained 15 bases not matched to a gene. The length of the CDR3 is 17 residues. CDR3 protein: CASSVGLGGASINEQFF. The CDR3 DNA follows: TGTGCCAGCAGTGTAGGCTTAGGGGGCGCTTCGATCAATGAGCAGTTCTTC.

V gene TRBV6-1 combines with J gene TRBJ2-1; possibly TRBD2 for D (6 bases). The V gene's germline CDR1 is MNHNS and CDR2 SASEGT. The CDR3 sequence is 14 residues long. Trimming removed 7 bases from V and 3 bases from J, with 13 bases in between. CDR3 residues: CASMSHSGYNEQFF. CDR3 bases: TGTGCCAGCATGTCCCATAGCGGCTACAATGAGCAGTTCTTC.

In its sample, this clonotype was seen a few times. The chain joins TRBV24-1 to TRBJ2-1, with D perhaps TRBD1 or TRBD2 (6 bases each). V was cut by 0 bases and J by 9 bases, with 17 bases left in between. In germline, CDR1 is KGHDR, CDR2 SFDVKD. The CDR3 is 16 amino acids. CDR3 protein: CATSDLSANREAEQFF. CDR3 sequence (DNA): TGTGCCACCAGTGATTTGTCCGCAAACAGGGAGGCTGAGCAGTTCTTC.

This clonotype was seen only a few times. The rearrangement links TRBV20-1 to TRBJ2-1, with D tentatively TRBD1 (5 bases). The CDR3 runs to 14 residues. Germline V gene data show CDR1 as DFQATT and CDR2 as SNEGSKA (reference sequence). V was cut by 6 bases and J by 2 bases, with 14 bases left in between. CDR3 sequence: CSARGQGTYNEQFF. In DNA form, the CDR3 reads TGCAGTGCCCGAGGTCAGGGCACCTACAATGAGCAGTTCTTC.

V is TRBV6-2 or TRBV6-3 and J is TRBJ2-1, with 12 bases identical to TRBD2. This CDR3 spans 16 amino acids. The V and J ends lost 4 bases and 1 base, in that order; junction bases with no gene match: 2. The V gene's germline CDR1 is MNHEY and CDR2 SVGEGT. CDR3 region: CASSSLAGGSYNEQFF. As DNA, the CDR3 is TGTGCCAGCAGTTCGCTAGCGGGAGGGTCCTACAATGAGCAGTTCTTC.

This clonotype has only one observation. The chain has TRBV30 and TRBJ1-3; D ambiguous. Trimming shortened V by 2 bases and J by 0 bases, and 8 bases separated the two germline ends. CDR1 GTSNPN and CDR2 SVGIG come from the germline V gene (reference sequence). The CDR3 sequence is 14 residues long. CDR3 region: CAWSKMISGNTIYF. The CDR3 DNA is TGTGCCTGGAGTAAGATGATCTCTGGAAACACCATATATTTT.

The chain carries TRBV6-5 and TRBJ1-1; TRBD1 is a possible D gene (6 bases). CDR1 and CDR2 from the germline V gene are MNHEY and SVGAGI. Trimming left V 4 bases short and J 7 bases short, with 13 bases between. This CDR3 is built from 13 residues. The CDR3 coding sequence is TGTGCCAGCAGTTTCGCCGGACAGTATGAAGCTTTCTTT. Its translation is CASSFAGQYEAFF.

The gene calls are TRBV29-1 and TRBJ1-2; 7 bases line up with TRBD1. The V gene's germline CDR1 is SQVTM and CDR2 ANQGSEA. The CDR3 is 21 amino acids. V lost 4 bases and J lost 5; bases outside the gene matches: 31. The chain's CDR3 is CSVGFRMYPDPRDRLWYGYTF. Here the CDR3 DNA reads TGCAGCGTTGGATTCCGAATGTACCCAGACCCAAGGGACAGACTCTGGTATGGCTACACCTTC.

The chain has TRBV11-2 and TRBJ2-7, with D possibly being TRBD2 (6 bases). CDR1 is SGHAT and CDR2 is FQNNGV in the germline V gene. The CDR3 is 15 residues long. Trimming shortened V by 5 bases and J by 0 bases, and 14 bases separated the two germline ends. The CDR3, as DNA: TGTGCCAGCAGCCCTCTAGCGCTGAGCTCCTACGAGCAGTACTTC. Amino acid sequence: CASSPLALSSYEQYF.

V is TRBV7-2 and J is TRBJ2-3; D gene uncertain. With 7 bases removed from V and 8 bases from J, the gap between germline ends came to 13 bases. CDR1 is SGHTA, CDR2 FQGNSA, per germline. This CDR3 contains 12 residues. In DNA, the CDR3 is TGTGCCAGCACCCTCCCCGGTGGTACGCAGTATTTT. As protein: CASTLPGGTQYF.

V is TRBV28 and J is TRBJ2-4; 9 nucleotides match TRBD1. The CDR3 contains 16 residues. CDR1 is MDHEN and CDR2 is SYDVKM in the germline V gene. Germline trimming cut 8 bases from V and 7 bases from J; bases unmatched to any gene: 15. CDR3 sequence: CASGSPGTGLGNIQYF. In DNA, the CDR3 is TGTGCCAGCGGGAGCCCCGGGACAGGGCTGGGGAACATTCAGTACTTC.

This chain links TRBV6-1 with TRBJ1-1, with TRBD1 matching 10 bases. CDR3 length equals 18 residues. Losses at the gene ends were 2 bases for V and 3 bases for J; bases not matched to a gene: 12. Looked up from germline, CDR1 is MNHNS and CDR2 is SASEGT. CDR3 sequence reads: CASSEYFGGQGVDTEAFF. DNA of the CDR3: TGTGCCAGCAGTGAATACTTTGGAGGACAGGGGGTAGACACTGAAGCTTTCTTT.

This clonotype was observed a handful of times. The chain couples TRBV27 to TRBJ2-3; 8 nucleotides agree with TRBD1. The J segment lost 14 bases and the V segment lost 3 bases, leaving 10 bases of the junction unmatched. This CDR3 is 13 amino acids long. In germline, CDR1 is MNHEY, CDR2 SMNVEV (reference sequence). In DNA form, the CDR3 reads TGTGCCAGCAGTTTGTCGGGACAGGCAAATAGGTATTTT. As protein: CASSLSGQANRYF.

This chain uses TRBV2 with TRBJ2-5; TRBD2 matches at 12 bases. CDR3 length: 15 residues. The germline V gene has CDR1 SNHLY and CDR2 FYNNEI. Trimming took 8 bases from V and 0 from J; bases not matched to a gene: 4. CDR3 sequence (DNA): TGTGCCAGCCGGGGGACTAGCGGGTACCAAGAGACCCAGTACTTC. This translates into CASRGTSGYQETQYF.

The rearrangement joins TRBV28 to TRBJ1-2, with 7 bases that match TRBD1. Trimming cost V 7 bases and J 5 bases; bases outside gene matches: 10. This CDR3 region has 14 residues. Germline values: CDR1 MDHEN, CDR2 SYDVKM. CDR3 bases: TGTGCCAGCACCTGGGCGGGACAGTTATATGGCTACACCTTC. Its translation: CASTWAGQLYGYTF.

This clonotype was detected a few times. J is TRBJ2-7 and V is TRBV2; the match to TRBD2 covers 9 bases. V was pared by 7 bases and J by 1 base, with 5 bases of the junction left unmatched. The CDR3 has 14 amino acids. From germline, CDR1 is SNHLY and CDR2 FYNNEI. The CDR3 reads CASTGGRGSYEQYF. CDR3 nucleotide sequence: TGTGCCAGCACTGGCGGGAGGGGTTCCTACGAGCAGTACTTC.

This clonotype was picked up a small number of times. The chain couples TRBV19 to TRBJ2-5, with TRBD2 matching over 9 bases. This CDR3 is 16 amino acids long. With 1 base clipped from V and 2 bases from J, the junction kept 5 bases outside the gene matches. Germline V gene data show CDR1 as LNHDA and CDR2 as SQIVND (reference sequence). The CDR3 DNA follows: TGTGCCAGTAGTATAGCAACTCTAGCGGGGCAAGAGACCCAGTACTTC. Protein: CASSIATLAGQETQYF.

The chain employs TRBV30 and TRBJ2-7; the D gene is possibly TRBD2 (6 bases). The CDR3 is 15 residues long. Germline CDR1 is GTSNPN and CDR2 is SVGIG (reference sequence). V shed 3 bases and J shed 2 bases, with 17 bases lying between them. CDR3 loop: CAWRDHTSSPYEQYF. CDR3 nucleotides: TGTGCCTGGAGGGACCATACTAGCAGCCCCTACGAGCAGTACTTC.

This clonotype has more than one count but fewer than ten. This chain uses TRBV7-2 with TRBJ2-5, with D tentatively TRBD1 (5 bases). Trimming took off 2 bases at V and 5 bases at J, with 15 bases between the two ends. CDR3 length equals 15 residues. CDR1 is SGHTA, CDR2 FQGNSA, per germline. CDR3: CASSLSQGLGETQYF. The CDR3 region has the DNA TGTGCCAGCAGCTTATCTCAGGGTTTGGGGGAGACCCAGTACTTC.

V gene TRBV2 combines with J gene TRBJ2-7; 7 bases fit TRBD2. Germline CDR1 is SNHLY and CDR2 is FYNNEI. This CDR3 contains 15 residues. The trim removed 6 bases at V and 3 bases at J, leaving 11 bases unmatched. The CDR3 sequence is CASSPMTSRYYEQYF. The CDR3 bases are TGTGCCAGCAGCCCCATGACTAGCAGGTACTACGAGCAGTACTTC.